This passage covers 14 T cell receptor beta chains from one sample sequenced in a study of identical twins. MiXCR, run by TCRdb on the 5' RACE reads, gives a single entry per CDR3 protein. Here the sample spans roughly 200,000 distinct CDR3 sequences, 6.5% to 8.5% being singletons. These records were also assigned to another study, of yellow fever vaccine responses in identical twins.

Input material: memory (CD45RO+) T cells sorted from blood. Every receptor here comes from a young woman in good health.

This clonotype was observed at least ten times. The CDR3 region is CASSLSTGGPYEQYF. Written as DNA, the CDR3 is TGTGCCAGCAGTTTATCGACGGGGGGTCCCTACGAGCAGTACTTC. This chain uses TRBV27 with TRBJ2-7, with 7 bases aligning to TRBD2. J was trimmed by 2 bases and V by 0 bases; bases with no gene match: 4. Germline assignment: CDR1 MNHEY and CDR2 SMNVEV (reference sequence). This CDR3 contains 15 residues.

This clonotype occurred a few times. This rearrangement joins TRBV20-1 to TRBJ1-2; TRBD1 might be the D (5 bases). With 7 bases removed from V and 8 bases from J, the gap between germline ends came to 20 bases. Germline V lookup: CDR1 DFQATT, CDR2 SNEGSKA (reference sequence). The CDR3 spans 13 residues. Written as DNA, the CDR3 is TGCAGTGGTCAGCCCGGGCCGGGGGAGGGCTACACCTTC. It yields the protein CSGQPGPGEGYTF.

The chain links TRBV7-9 to TRBJ2-7; 11 bases agree with TRBD2. The V segment lost 2 bases and the J segment 2 bases; nucleotides outside the gene matches: 2. CDR1 and CDR2 from the germline V gene are SEHNR and FQNEAQ (reference sequence). The CDR3 is 15 residues long. CDR3 DNA: TGTGCCAGCAGCTTACTAGCGGGAGGCGCCTACGAGCAGTACTTC. Protein product: CASSLLAGGAYEQYF.

In this sample, this clonotype turned up many times. The rearrangement joins TRBV3-1 to TRBJ1-3; D unresolved. Germline loops: CDR1 LGHDT, CDR2 YNNKEL (reference sequence). Trimming took off 2 bases at V and 7 bases at J, with 9 bases between the two ends. The CDR3 has 13 residues. The CDR3 protein is CASSQPGWNTIYF. CDR3 nucleotides: TGTGCCAGCAGCCAACCTGGTTGGAACACCATATATTTT.

The rearrangement joins TRBV14 to TRBJ2-1, with 8 bases identical to TRBD2. The trim removed 2 bases at V and 8 bases at J, leaving 8 bases unmatched. CDR1 and CDR2 (germline): SGHDN, FVKESK. This CDR3 spans 15 amino acids. The CDR3 sequence: CASSQNGRAWDEQFF. The CDR3 bases are TGTGCCAGCAGCCAAAACGGGAGGGCCTGGGATGAGCAGTTCTTC. The variable domain in full, completed from reference TRBV14 and TRBJ2-1, reads EAGVTQFPSHSVIEKGQTVTLRCDPISGHDNLYWYRRVMGKEIKFLLHFVKESKQDESGMPNNRFLAERTGGTYSTLKVQPAELEDSGVYFCASSQNGRAWDEQFFGPGTRLTVL.

The chain employs TRBV20-1 and TRBJ2-6; D call uncertain. Trimming took off 0 bases at V and 4 bases at J, with 13 bases between the two ends. This CDR3 comprises 16 residues. Germline V gives CDR1 DFQATT, CDR2 SNEGSKA (reference sequence). The CDR3 reads CSARDPRGSGANVLTF. As DNA, the CDR3 is TGCAGTGCTAGAGATCCGCGTGGGTCCGGGGCCAACGTCCTGACTTTC.

V is TRBV5-1 and J is TRBJ2-7; the D gene is possibly TRBD1 (7 bases). V gave up 0 bases and J gave up 3 bases, with 13 bases separating them. Germline CDR1 and CDR2: SGHRS and YFSETQ. The CDR3 runs to 15 residues. The CDR3 protein is CASSLDTGEVYEQYF. DNA for the CDR3: TGCGCCAGCAGCTTGGATACAGGGGAGGTCTACGAGCAGTACTTC. Full variable domain (missing parts from reference TRBV5-1 and TRBJ2-7): KAGVTQTPRYLIKTRGQQVTLSCSPISGHRSVSWYQQTPGQGLQFLFEYFSETQRNKGNFPGRFSGRQFSNSRSEMNVSTLELGDSALYLCASSLDTGEVYEQYFGPGTRLTVT.

V gene TRBV29-1 combines with J gene TRBJ1-1; D remains unclear. The CDR3 totals 11 residues. Between the trimmed V and J ends, which lost 4 bases and 4 bases, there was a span of 7 bases. The germline CDR1 and CDR2 sequences are SQVTM and ANQGSEA. CDR3 amino acids: CSVVRGTEAFF. DNA for the CDR3: TGCAGCGTTGTGAGAGGCACTGAAGCTTTCTTT.

The V call is TRBV7-8, the J call TRBJ1-4; 7 nucleotides match TRBD1. The CDR3 covers 15 residues. The germline V gene has CDR1 SGHVS and CDR2 FQNEAQ. Trimming at V came to 4 bases and at J to 6 bases, leaving 8 bases not matched to a gene. For the CDR3, the DNA is TGTGCCAGCAGCTCAGGGGGGACCTCCCATGAAAAACTGTTTTTT. It encodes CASSSGGTSHEKLFF. The full variable domain, in which reference TRBV7-8 and TRBJ1-4 provide the parts outside the CDR3, is GAGVSQSPRYKVAKRGQDVALRCDPISGHVSLFWYQQALGQGPEFLTYFQNEAQLDKSGLPSDRFFAERPEGSVSTLKIQRTQQEDSAVYLCASSSGGTSHEKLFFGSGTQLSVL.

This clonotype has just a few counts. The genes are TRBV5-1 and TRBJ2-3, with 13 bases fitting TRBD2. This CDR3 region has 15 residues. V was pared by 1 base and J by 7 bases, with 3 bases of the junction left unmatched. Germline CDR1 is SGHRS and CDR2 is YFSETQ. Here the CDR3 DNA reads TGCGCCAGCAGCTTGACTAGCGGGAGGGAAAATACGCAGTATTTT. Translation: CASSLTSGRENTQYF.

The rearrangement uses TRBV12-3 or TRBV12-4 and TRBJ2-4, with 11 bases identical to TRBD2. V shed 3 bases, J shed 2 bases, and the junction held 3 bases outside the gene matches. CDR3 length equals 16 residues. The DNA of the CDR3 is TGTGCCAGCAGTTTGGGGACTAGCGGAACCAAAAACATTCAGTACTTC. Protein sequence: CASSLGTSGTKNIQYF.

In this sample, this clonotype turned up many times. The J gene is TRBJ2-3, the V gene TRBV7-9; D gene ambiguous. The germline V and J ends were trimmed by 1 base and 2 bases, with 7 bases remaining between them. The CDR3 loop spans 14 amino acids. Germline V lookup: CDR1 SEHNR, CDR2 FQNEAQ (reference sequence). CDR3 sequence (DNA): TGTGCCAGCAGCTTAGTCAGAAACACAGATACGCAGTATTTT. This codes for CASSLVRNTDTQYF.

V is TRBV9 and J is TRBJ2-2, with D tentatively TRBD2 (7 bases). Germline-derived CDR1 and CDR2 are SGDLS and YYNGEE. The V end was cut by 0 bases, the J end by 6 bases, with 12 bases between. CDR3 length: 15 residues. The CDR3 region has the DNA TGTGCCAGCAGCGTAGTGGCGGGGGCCGCCGGGGAGCTGTTTTTT. As protein: CASSVVAGAAGELFF.

The sample holds many counts of this clonotype. The chain couples TRBV7-9 to TRBJ2-3; 7 bases are a match to TRBD2. The V and J ends lost 5 bases and 5 bases, in that order; junction bases with no gene match: 16. CDR1 and CDR2 (germline): SEHNR, FQNEAQ (reference sequence). The CDR3 is 17 residues long. This CDR3 is CASSLPVGGSSGDTQYF. The CDR3 bases are TGTGCCAGCAGCCTCCCGGTGGGCGGGAGCTCGGGAGATACGCAGTATTTT.